Below, 20 T cell receptor beta chains from the same sample are listed, as sequenced in a study of CD8 T cells in Susac syndrome (dated by TCRdb to between 2017 and 2020). The library came from the immunoSEQ multiplex PCR assay. RNA was extracted with the RNeasy kit and 0.5 to 1 ug was reverse transcribed using random hexamers. In-frame beta chains were kept once TCRdb had trimmed the public reads at Q25 with fastp and called clones with MiXCR. Entries that share a CDR3 protein sequence are merged under the most common genes and DNA. The sample table shows about 120,000 distinct CDR3 sequences, and roughly 93% are seen once. Roughly 0.088% of the sample is taken by the ten largest. The sequencing sample was made of CD4+ T cells from PBMCs. These TCRs come from a human donor with multiple sclerosis.

The gene calls are TRBV6-5 and TRBJ1-6, with TRBD1 identical over 7 bases. Germline trimming cut 5 bases from V and 6 bases from J; bases unmatched to any gene: 7. Germline V gene data show CDR1 as MNHEY and CDR2 as SVGAGI. CDR3 size: 15 residues. CDR3 sequence reads: CASSRYTGVNSPLHF. The CDR3 DNA is TGTGCCAGCAGTCGTTACACAGGGGTTAATTCACCCCTCCACTTT.

The rearrangement uses TRBV20-1 and TRBJ2-3; D might be TRBD1 (6 bases). CDR1 and CDR2 from the germline V gene are DFQATT and SNEGSKA (reference sequence). The CDR3 covers 14 residues. Trimming removed 3 bases at V and 5 bases at J, with 15 bases between. The CDR3 DNA reads as TGCAGTGCTAGGGGTACAGGGTATAAAGATACGCAGTATTTT. It yields the protein CSARGTGYKDTQYF.

V usage is TRBV20-1 and J usage is TRBJ2-7, with D maybe TRBD1 (6 bases). Germline values: CDR1 DFQATT, CDR2 SNEGSKA (reference sequence). The V end was cut by 6 bases, the J end by 0 bases, with 9 bases between. The CDR3 spans 12 residues. DNA of the CDR3: TGCAGTGCGGGGGCCTCCTCCTACGAGCAGTACTTC. Its translation: CSAGASSYEQYF.

The rearrangement uses TRBV29-1 and TRBJ1-1; D unresolved. Germline-derived CDR1 and CDR2 are SQVTM and ANQGSEA. This CDR3 contains 12 residues. Trimming stripped 5 bases from V and 3 bases from J, with 10 bases between. The CDR3 loop reads CSVRLSDTEAFF. The CDR3 DNA sequence: TGCAGCGTTAGGCTTTCGGACACTGAAGCTTTCTTT.

The chain combines TRBV20-1 with TRBJ2-7; TRBD1 aligns across 7 bases. V shed 5 bases and J 0 bases; nucleotides not matched to a gene: 10. Germline V gives CDR1 DFQATT, CDR2 SNEGSKA (reference sequence). This CDR3 comprises 15 residues. CDR3 residues: CSAAPNRDSSYEQYF. CDR3 DNA sequence: TGCAGTGCTGCGCCCAACCGGGACAGCTCCTACGAGCAGTACTTC.

This chain connects TRBV2 to TRBJ2-7; D gene ambiguous. The CDR3 runs to 14 residues. Per germline, CDR1 SNHLY and CDR2 FYNNEI. V was shortened by 6 bases and J by 7 bases, with 19 bases between the two germline ends. As DNA, the CDR3 is TGTGCCAGCAGATACACGAACGGCGTGAGGGAGCAGTACTTC. This translates into CASRYTNGVREQYF.

The V gene is TRBV20-1, the J gene TRBJ2-3; tentatively, D is TRBD1 (5 bases). The V end lost 2 bases, the J end lost 1 base, and 10 bases lay between the germline ends. The CDR3 spans 14 residues. Germline CDR1 and CDR2: DFQATT and SNEGSKA (reference sequence). CDR3 loop: CSARQGWGTDTQYF. CDR3 nucleotides: TGCAGTGCTAGACAGGGTTGGGGCACAGATACGCAGTATTTT.

J is TRBJ1-6 and V is TRBV9; D might be TRBD1 (6 bases). V shed 10 bases and J shed 10 bases, with 15 bases lying between them. The germline V gene has CDR1 SGDLS and CDR2 YYNGEE. This CDR3 is built from 12 residues. For the CDR3, the DNA is TGTGCCGAGGCGCAGGGGCGATCACCCCTCCACTTT. Encoded protein: CAEAQGRSPLHF. Complete variable domain (other parts from reference TRBV9 and TRBJ1-6): DSGVTQTPKHLITATGQRVTLRCSPRSGDLSVYWYQQSLDQGLQFLIQYYNGEERAKGNILERFSAQQFPDLHSELNLSSLELGDSALYFCAEAQGRSPLHFGNGTRLTVT.

The V gene is TRBV12-3 or TRBV12-4, the J gene TRBJ1-1, with TRBD1 as a possible D gene (6 bases). The CDR3 totals 15 residues. Trimming stripped 7 bases from V and 4 bases from J, with 19 bases between. CDR3 protein: CASTRQVEGGTEAFF. In nucleotides, the CDR3 is TGTGCCAGCACCCGACAGGTCGAGGGTGGCACTGAAGCTTTCTTT.

The chain recombines TRBV30 with TRBJ1-6; maybe TRBD1 (6 bases). Trimming cost V 3 bases and J 5 bases, with 14 bases left between them. The CDR3 loop spans 15 amino acids. Germline lookup yields CDR1 GTSNPN and CDR2 SVGIG (reference sequence). This CDR3 reads CAWSERGGHNSPLHF. The CDR3 region has the DNA TGTGCCTGGAGCGAGAGGGGGGGGCATAATTCACCCCTCCACTTT.

The chain joins TRBV18 to TRBJ1-1; the D is unclear. CDR1 is KGHSH, CDR2 LQKENI, per germline. Trimming pared 5 bases from V and 4 bases from J, leaving 11 bases between. CDR3 size: 13 residues. This CDR3 reads CASSSEWSTEAFF. The CDR3 DNA sequence: TGTGCCAGCTCATCTGAATGGAGCACTGAAGCTTTCTTT.

The chain employs TRBV29-1 and TRBJ2-1; unclear D gene. Trimming removed 2 bases from V and 8 bases from J, with 13 bases in between. This CDR3 is 13 amino acids long. CDR1 and CDR2 (germline): SQVTM, ANQGSEA. The DNA of the CDR3 is TGCAGCGTTGAACCTACATTCGGGTATGAGCAGTTCTTC. It translates to CSVEPTFGYEQFF.

J is TRBJ2-5 and V is TRBV20-1, with D possibly TRBD2 on 5 matching bases. From germline, CDR1 is DFQATT and CDR2 SNEGSKA (reference sequence). V lost 1 base to trimming and J lost 2 bases, with 8 bases between them. The CDR3 spans 13 residues. CDR3 nucleotide sequence: TGCAGTGCTAGAGGGACTGCGCAAGAGACCCAGTACTTC. Translation gives CSARGTAQETQYF.

This chain joins TRBV13 and TRBJ2-5, with TRBD2 as a possible D gene (7 bases). The CDR3 runs to 17 residues. V was cut by 1 base and J by 2 bases, with 17 bases left in between. The germline CDR1 and CDR2 sequences are PRHDT and FYEKMQ (reference sequence). The CDR3 DNA sequence: TGTGCCAGCAGCTTAGTGGTGGGGGGGACACAACAAGAGACCCAGTACTTC. Its translation: CASSLVVGGTQQETQYF.

CDR3 coding DNA: TGTGCCAGCAGCCGTACTAGCGGGGTCTACGAGCAGTACTTC. This encodes CASSRTSGVYEQYF. This rearrangement joins TRBV12-3 or TRBV12-4 to TRBJ2-7; 10 positions match TRBD2. This CDR3 is built from 14 residues. Trimming took 6 bases from V and 3 from J; bases not matched to a gene: 5.

The rearrangement uses TRBV7-2 and TRBJ2-3; 11 positions match TRBD2. Germline lookup yields CDR1 SGHTA and CDR2 FQGNSA. Trimming removed 3 bases from V and 4 bases from J; junction bases left unmatched: 6. The CDR3 sequence is 16 residues long. As DNA, the CDR3 is TGTGCCAGCAGCTTTAGCGGGGGGGCCGCGCCAGATACGCAGTATTTT. Its protein is CASSFSGGAAPDTQYF.

The chain employs TRBV28 and TRBJ1-5; the match to TRBD1 covers 7 bases. CDR3 length: 16 residues. Germline-derived CDR1 and CDR2 are MDHEN and SYDVKM. The ends lost 2 bases at V and 4 bases at J; junction bases unmatched: 8. The CDR3: CASSLMRGQPNQPQHF. The DNA for the CDR3 is TGTGCCAGCAGTTTAATGCGGGGACAGCCTAATCAGCCCCAGCATTTT. The variable domain in full, with the rest retrieved from reference TRBV28 and TRBJ1-5, is DVKVTQSSRYLVKRTGEKVFLECVQDMDHENMFWYRQDPGLGLRLIYFSYDVKMKEKGDIPEGYSVSREKKERFSLILESASTNQTSMYLCASSLMRGQPNQPQHFGDGTRLSIL.

V and J are TRBV12-3 or TRBV12-4 and TRBJ2-7; 10 bases are a match to TRBD1. CDR3 length: 15 amino acids. J lost 4 bases, V lost 6 bases, and 9 bases had no gene match. CDR3 sequence: CASSSPGQGTYEQYF. The CDR3 bases are TGTGCCAGCAGCTCACCGGGACAGGGGACATACGAGCAGTACTTC.

The V gene is TRBV5-1, the J gene TRBJ1-6; 12 bases fit TRBD1. The CDR3 runs to 18 residues. J gave up 3 bases and V 1 base, and 5 bases lay outside the gene matches. The germline CDR1 and CDR2 sequences are SGHRS and YFSETQ. The CDR3 DNA is TGCGCCAGCAGCTTGACCGGGACAGGGGGCTTCTATAATTCACCCCTCCACTTT. Translated: CASSLTGTGGFYNSPLHF.

This chain links TRBV28 with TRBJ1-2; D uncertain. Per germline, CDR1 MDHEN and CDR2 SYDVKM. Trimming removed 3 bases at V and 3 bases at J, with 8 bases between. The CDR3 covers 13 residues. The CDR3 sequence: CASSFGEHYGYTF. The CDR3 bases are TGTGCCAGCAGTTTCGGCGAACACTATGGCTACACCTTC.